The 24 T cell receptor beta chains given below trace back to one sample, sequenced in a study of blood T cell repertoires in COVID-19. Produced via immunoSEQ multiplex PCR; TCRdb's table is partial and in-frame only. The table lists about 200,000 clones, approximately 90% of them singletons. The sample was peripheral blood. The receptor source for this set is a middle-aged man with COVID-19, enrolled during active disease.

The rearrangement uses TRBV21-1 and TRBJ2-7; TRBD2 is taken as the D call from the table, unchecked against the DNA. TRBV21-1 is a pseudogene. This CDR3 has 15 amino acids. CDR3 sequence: CASSNFSGRVYEQYF. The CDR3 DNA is TGTGCCAGCAGCAACTTTAGCGGGAGGGTCTACGAGCAGTACTTC.

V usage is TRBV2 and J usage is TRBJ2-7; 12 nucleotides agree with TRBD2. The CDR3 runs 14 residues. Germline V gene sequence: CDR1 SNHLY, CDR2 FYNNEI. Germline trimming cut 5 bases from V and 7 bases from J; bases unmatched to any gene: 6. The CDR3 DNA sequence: TGTGCCAGCAGTCGACTAGCGGGAGCTTGGGAGCAGTACTTC. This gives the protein CASSRLAGAWEQYF.

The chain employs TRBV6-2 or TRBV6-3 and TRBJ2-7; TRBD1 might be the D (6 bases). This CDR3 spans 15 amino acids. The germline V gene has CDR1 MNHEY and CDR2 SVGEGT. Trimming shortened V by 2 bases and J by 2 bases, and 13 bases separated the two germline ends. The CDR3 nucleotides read TGTGCCAGCAGTTACGGGGCAGGGGAAACCTACGAGCAGTACTTC. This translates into CASSYGAGETYEQYF.

The CDR3 here is CASSPGLGGTDTQYF. The CDR3 bases are TGTGCCAGCAGCCCGGGACTAGGGGGCACAGATACGCAGTATTTT. The rearrangement joins TRBV9 to TRBJ2-3; 8 bases agree with TRBD2. Germline CDR1 and CDR2: SGDLS and YYNGEE. Trimming took 4 bases from V and 1 from J; bases not matched to a gene: 5. The CDR3 is 15 amino acids. The full variable domain, completed using reference TRBV9 and TRBJ2-3, is DSGVTQTPKHLITATGQRVTLRCSPRSGDLSVYWYQQSLDQGLQFLIQYYNGEERAKGNILERFSAQQFPDLHSELNLSSLELGDSALYFCASSPGLGGTDTQYFGPGTRLTVL.

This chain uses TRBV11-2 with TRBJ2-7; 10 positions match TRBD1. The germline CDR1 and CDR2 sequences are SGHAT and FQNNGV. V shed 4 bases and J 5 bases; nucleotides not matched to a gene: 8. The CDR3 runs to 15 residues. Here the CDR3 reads CASSSDRGRGHEQYF. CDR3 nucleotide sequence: TGTGCCAGCAGCTCAGACAGGGGGCGCGGCCACGAGCAGTACTTC.

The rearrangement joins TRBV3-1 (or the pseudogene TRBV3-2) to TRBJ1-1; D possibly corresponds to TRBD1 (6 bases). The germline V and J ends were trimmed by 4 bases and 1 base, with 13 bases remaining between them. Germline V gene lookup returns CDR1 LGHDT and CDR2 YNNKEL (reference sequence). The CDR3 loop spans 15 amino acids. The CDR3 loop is CASSPGHLGNTEAFF. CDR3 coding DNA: TGTGCCAGCAGCCCGGGACACCTGGGGAACACTGAAGCTTTCTTT.

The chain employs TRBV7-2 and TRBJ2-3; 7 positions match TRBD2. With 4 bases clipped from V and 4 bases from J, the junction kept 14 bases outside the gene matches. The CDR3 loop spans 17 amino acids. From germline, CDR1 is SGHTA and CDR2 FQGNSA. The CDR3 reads CASSSRSGGVRADTQYF. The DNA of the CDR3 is TGTGCCAGCAGCTCGCGGTCGGGGGGAGTAAGGGCAGATACGCAGTATTTT.

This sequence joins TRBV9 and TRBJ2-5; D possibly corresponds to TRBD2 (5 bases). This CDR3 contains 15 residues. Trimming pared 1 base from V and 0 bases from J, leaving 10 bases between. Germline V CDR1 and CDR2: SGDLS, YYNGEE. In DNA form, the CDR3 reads TGTGCCAGCAGCGTACGGACGGGGAACCAAGAGACCCAGTACTTC. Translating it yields CASSVRTGNQETQYF.

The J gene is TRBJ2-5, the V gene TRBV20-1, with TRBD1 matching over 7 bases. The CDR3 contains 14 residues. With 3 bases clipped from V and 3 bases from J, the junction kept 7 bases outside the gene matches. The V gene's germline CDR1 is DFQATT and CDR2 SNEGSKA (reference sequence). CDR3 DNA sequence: TGCAGTGCTAGTCTAACAGGGGCAAAAGAGACCCAGTACTTC. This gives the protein CSASLTGAKETQYF.

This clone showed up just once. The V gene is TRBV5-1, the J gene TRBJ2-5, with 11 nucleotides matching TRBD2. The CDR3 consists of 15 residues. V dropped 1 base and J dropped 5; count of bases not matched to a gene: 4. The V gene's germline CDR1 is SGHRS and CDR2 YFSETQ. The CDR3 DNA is TGCGCCAGCAGCTTGCTAGCGGGGGGTTTTGAGACCCAGTACTTC. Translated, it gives CASSLLAGGFETQYF.

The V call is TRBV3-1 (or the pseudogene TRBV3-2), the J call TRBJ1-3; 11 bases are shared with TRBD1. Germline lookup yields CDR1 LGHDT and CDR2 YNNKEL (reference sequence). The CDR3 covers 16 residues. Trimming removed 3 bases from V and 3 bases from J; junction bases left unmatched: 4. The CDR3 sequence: CASSHRTGGDGNTIYF. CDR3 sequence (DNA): TGTGCCAGCAGCCACCGGACAGGGGGCGATGGAAACACCATATATTTT.

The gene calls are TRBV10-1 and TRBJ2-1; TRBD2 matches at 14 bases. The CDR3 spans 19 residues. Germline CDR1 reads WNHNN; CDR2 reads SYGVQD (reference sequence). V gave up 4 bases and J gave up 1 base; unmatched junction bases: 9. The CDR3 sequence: CASSGATSGRAISYNEQFF. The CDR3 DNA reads TGCGCCAGCAGTGGGGCGACTAGCGGGAGGGCCATATCCTACAATGAGCAGTTCTTC.

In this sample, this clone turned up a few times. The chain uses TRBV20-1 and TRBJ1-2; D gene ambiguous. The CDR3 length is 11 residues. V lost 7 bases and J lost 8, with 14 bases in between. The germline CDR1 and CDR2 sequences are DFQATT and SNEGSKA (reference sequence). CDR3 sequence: CSGPREGGYTF. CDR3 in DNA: TGCAGTGGCCCTCGGGAAGGAGGCTACACCTTC.

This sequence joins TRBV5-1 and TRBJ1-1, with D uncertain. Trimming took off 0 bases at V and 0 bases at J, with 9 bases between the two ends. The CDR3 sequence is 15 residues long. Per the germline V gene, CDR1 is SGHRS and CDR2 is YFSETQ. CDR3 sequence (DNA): TGCGCCAGCAGCTTGGTGGGCAGCTTGAACACTGAAGCTTTCTTT. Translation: CASSLVGSLNTEAFF.

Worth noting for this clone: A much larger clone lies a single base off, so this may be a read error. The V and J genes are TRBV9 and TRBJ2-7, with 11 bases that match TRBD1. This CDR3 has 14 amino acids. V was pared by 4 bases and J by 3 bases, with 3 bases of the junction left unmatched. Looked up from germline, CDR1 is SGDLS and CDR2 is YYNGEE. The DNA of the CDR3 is TGTGCCAGCAGCTCCGGGACAGGGGGCTACGAGCAGTACTTC. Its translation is CASSSGTGGYEQYF.

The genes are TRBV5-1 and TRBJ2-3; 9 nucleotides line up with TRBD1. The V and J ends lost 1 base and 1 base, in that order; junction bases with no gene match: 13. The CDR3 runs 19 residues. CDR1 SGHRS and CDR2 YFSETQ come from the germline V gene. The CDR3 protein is CASSLRWAQGAIGTDTQYF. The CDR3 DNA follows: TGCGCCAGCAGCTTGAGATGGGCACAGGGGGCTATCGGCACAGATACGCAGTATTTT.

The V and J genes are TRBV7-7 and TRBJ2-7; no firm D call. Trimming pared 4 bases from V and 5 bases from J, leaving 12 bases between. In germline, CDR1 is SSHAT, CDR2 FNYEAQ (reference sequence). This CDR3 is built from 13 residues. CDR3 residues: CASSSTPEHEQYF. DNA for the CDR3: TGTGCCAGCAGCTCTACCCCTGAACACGAGCAGTACTTC.

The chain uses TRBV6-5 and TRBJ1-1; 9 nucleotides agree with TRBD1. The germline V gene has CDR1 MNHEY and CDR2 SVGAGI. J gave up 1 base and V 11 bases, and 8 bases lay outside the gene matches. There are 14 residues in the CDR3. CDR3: CALQGARRNTEAFF. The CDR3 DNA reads TGTGCCTTACAGGGGGCGAGACGGAACACTGAAGCTTTCTTT.

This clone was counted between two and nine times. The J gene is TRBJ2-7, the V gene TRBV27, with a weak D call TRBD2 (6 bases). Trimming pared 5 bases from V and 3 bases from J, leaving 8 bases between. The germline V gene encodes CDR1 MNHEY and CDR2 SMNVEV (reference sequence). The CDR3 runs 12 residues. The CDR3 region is CASSGDFYEQYF. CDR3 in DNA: TGTGCCAGCAGTGGGGACTTCTACGAGCAGTACTTC.

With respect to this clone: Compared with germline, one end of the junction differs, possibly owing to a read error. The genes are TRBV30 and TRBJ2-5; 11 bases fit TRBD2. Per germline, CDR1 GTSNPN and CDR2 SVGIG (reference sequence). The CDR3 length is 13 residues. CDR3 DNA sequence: TGTGCCTGGCGACTAGCGGGGTCAGAGGCCCAGTACTTC. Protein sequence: CAWRLAGSEAQYF.

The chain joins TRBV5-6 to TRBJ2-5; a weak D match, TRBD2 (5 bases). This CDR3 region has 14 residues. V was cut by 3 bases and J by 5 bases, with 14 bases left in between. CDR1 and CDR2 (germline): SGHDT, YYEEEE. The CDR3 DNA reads TGTGCCAGCAGCTCGACGGGGATATGGGAGACCCAGTACTTC. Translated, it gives CASSSTGIWETQYF.

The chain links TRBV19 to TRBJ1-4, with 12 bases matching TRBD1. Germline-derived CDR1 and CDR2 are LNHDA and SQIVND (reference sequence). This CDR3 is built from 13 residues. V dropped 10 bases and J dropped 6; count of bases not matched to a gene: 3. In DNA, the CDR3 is TGTGCCACCGGGACAGGGGGCGATGAAAAACTGTTTTTT. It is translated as CATGTGGDEKLFF.

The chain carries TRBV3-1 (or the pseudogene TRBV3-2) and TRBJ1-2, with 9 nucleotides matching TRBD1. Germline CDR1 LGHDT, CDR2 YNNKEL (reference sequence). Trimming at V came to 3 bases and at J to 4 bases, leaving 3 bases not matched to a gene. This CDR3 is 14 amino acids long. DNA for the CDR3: TGTGCCAGCAGCCATACAGGGGGCACCTATGGCTACACCTTC. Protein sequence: CASSHTGGTYGYTF.

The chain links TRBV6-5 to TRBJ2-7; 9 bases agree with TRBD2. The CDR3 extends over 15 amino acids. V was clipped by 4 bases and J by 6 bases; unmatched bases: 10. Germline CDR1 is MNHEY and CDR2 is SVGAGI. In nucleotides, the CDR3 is TGTGCCAGCAGTTCAGGGGCGAGCGGGGGGATCGAGCAGTACTTC. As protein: CASSSGASGGIEQYF.